These 15 T cell receptor beta chains originate from one sample sequenced in a study of tumor-infiltrating lymphocytes in primary liver carcinoma. Total RNA amounting to roughly 450 ng was the source from which TCR beta cDNA was made with a constant-region primer. Three nested multiplex PCR rounds, a slightly modified ARM-PCR, produced the libraries for TCR beta. PCR rounds one and two used TRBV1-TRBV30 forward primers with a C-beta reverse primer for 10 cycles each. TCRdb analysed the multiplex PCR reads with MiXCR anew, one entry per CDR3 protein. The sample lists about 310,000 distinct CDR3 sequences; around three fifths were seen once. Alongside blood RNA obtained from unsorted whole blood, germline DNA was also extracted. The sample consisted of peripheral blood. The receptors originated from a woman aged 30 to 39 with primary liver carcinoma and hepatitis B virus infection.

Worth noting for this clonotype: Being one base from a much bigger clone, this may be a read error. This chain links TRBV6-5 with TRBJ2-5, with D unresolved. CDR1 MNHEY and CDR2 SVGAGI come from the germline V gene. CDR3 length: 12 residues. The V and J ends lost 5 bases and 4 bases respectively, with 8 bases between them. The chain's CDR3 is CASSRIGETQYF. CDR3 DNA: TGTGCCAGCAGTCGGATTGGAGAGACCCAGTACTTC.

V usage is TRBV5-1 and J usage is TRBJ2-5; 10 bases align to TRBD1. The germline V gene encodes CDR1 SGHRS and CDR2 YFSETQ. Trimming at V came to 5 bases and at J to 2 bases, leaving 15 bases not matched to a gene. The CDR3 runs 18 residues. CDR3 sequence reads: CASRPPGTGVIFQETQYF. In DNA form, the CDR3 reads TGCGCCAGCAGACCCCCGGGGACAGGGGTCATATTTCAAGAGACCCAGTACTTC.

As for this clonotype: The CDR3 does not end in the conserved phenylalanine or tryptophan, so this is likely a read error. The genes are TRBV11-2 and TRBJ2-1; 8 bases map to TRBD2. Germline V gives CDR1 SGHAT, CDR2 FQNNGV. The CDR3 spans 14 residues. CDR3 loop: CVSSYGRGYNEQFL. CDR3 DNA: TGTGTCAGCAGCTACGGGAGGGGGTACAATGAGCAGTTCTTA.

This sequence joins TRBV29-1 and TRBJ2-1; TRBD2 aligns across 8 bases. The germline V gene encodes CDR1 SQVTM and CDR2 ANQGSEA. V lost 5 bases and J lost 2; bases outside the gene matches: 14. The CDR3 is 17 residues long. The CDR3 protein is CSVPPALAAGTYNEQFF. DNA of the CDR3: TGCAGCGTTCCCCCCGCACTAGCGGCGGGAACCTACAATGAGCAGTTCTTC.

As to this clonotype: This could be a read error, since a much larger clone is one nucleotide away. J is TRBJ2-1 and V is TRBV29-1; TRBD2 agrees at 9 bases. J lost 8 bases, V lost 3 bases, and 5 bases had no gene match. Germline assignment: CDR1 SQVTM and CDR2 ANQGSEA. The CDR3 extends over 13 amino acids. The CDR3 region has the DNA TGCAGCGTTGAGGCGGGAGGGCCCGATGAGCAGTTCTTC. This encodes CSVEAGGPDEQFF.

This clonotype showed up many times. This chain links TRBV29-1 with TRBJ1-2; D remains unclear. There are 12 residues in the CDR3. Germline CDR1 SQVTM, CDR2 ANQGSEA. The V gene lost 4 bases and the J gene lost 7 bases, with 13 bases spanning the gap. In DNA form, the CDR3 reads TGCAGCGTTGTTGTACTCGGCGTTGGCTACACCTTC. This sequence encodes CSVVVLGVGYTF. Full variable domain (missing parts from reference TRBV29-1 and TRBJ1-2): SAVISQKPSRDICQRGTSLTIQCQVDSQVTMMFWYRQQPGQSLTLIATANQGSEATYESGFVIDKFPISRPNLTFSTLTVSNMSPEDSSIYLCSVVVLGVGYTFGSGTRLTVV.

As concerns this clonotype: Possible read error: a much larger clone is one base away. V and J are TRBV12-3 or TRBV12-4 and TRBJ1-5; D is unresolved. Trimming pared 4 bases from V and 4 bases from J, leaving 11 bases between. The CDR3 spans 14 residues. This chain's CDR3 is CASSSRATNQPQHF. For the CDR3, the DNA is TGTGCCAGCAGTTCGAGGGCCACGAATCAGCCCCAGCATTTT.

For this clonotype: One end of the junction fails to match germline, which may point to a read error. The V call is TRBV7-9, the J call TRBJ1-6; 7 bases are shared with TRBD1. The germline V gene encodes CDR1 SEHNR and CDR2 FQNEAQ (reference sequence). The CDR3 consists of 14 residues. The CDR3 DNA is TGTGCCAGCAGCTTACGAGGGGGCGGCTCACCCCCCCACTTT. Encoded protein: CASSLRGGGSPPHF.

This clonotype occurred many times. The chain couples TRBV6-6 to TRBJ2-7; 9 nucleotides agree with TRBD1. From germline, CDR1 is MNHNY and CDR2 SVGAGI (reference sequence). The length of the CDR3 is 14 residues. Trimming cost V 8 bases and J 7 bases; bases outside gene matches: 12. This CDR3 reads CASGDSQGAREQYF. CDR3 DNA: TGTGCCAGCGGGGATTCACAGGGGGCGAGGGAGCAGTACTTC.

In the case of this clonotype: The junction departs from the called germline gene at one end, perhaps through a read error. The rearrangement uses TRBV7-9 and TRBJ1-2; no clear D gene. The CDR3 totals 13 residues. CDR1 SEHNR and CDR2 FQNEAQ come from the germline V gene (reference sequence). The CDR3 protein is CANSRERSDGYTF. The CDR3, as DNA: TGTGCCAACAGCAGAGAGAGGAGTGATGGCTACACCTTC.

Of note for this clonotype: A read error may produce the germline difference seen at one junction end. The chain carries TRBV6-2 or TRBV6-3 and TRBJ2-1; 9 positions agree with TRBD2. The germline V gene has CDR1 MNHEY and CDR2 SVGEGT. The CDR3 is 14 residues long. The CDR3, as DNA: TGTGCCGGCAGTTCGGGACTAGCCTTCAATGAGCAGTTCTTC. The encoded protein is CAGSSGLAFNEQFF.

A word on this clonotype: At one end, the junction sequence differs from germline, possibly due to a read error. CDR3 nucleotide sequence: TGTGCCAGTATGGCGGCGGGGAGCTCCTACAATGTGCAGTTCTTC. It translates to CASMAAGSSYNVQFF. The rearrangement joins TRBV19 to TRBJ2-1, with D possibly being TRBD2 (6 bases). This CDR3 has 15 amino acids. Germline CDR1 reads LNHDA; CDR2 reads SQIVND (reference sequence).

For this clonotype: The CDR3 carries no conserved terminal phenylalanine or tryptophan, so it likely arises from a read error. This chain uses TRBV10-3 with TRBJ1-5; D may be TRBD1 (6 bases). Trimming took 3 bases from V and 7 from J, leaving 13 bases between them. Germline-derived CDR1 and CDR2 are ENHRY and SYGVKD. CDR3 size: 14 residues. The CDR3 protein is CAISDEVGGQPQHL. The CDR3, as DNA: TGTGCCATCAGTGATGAGGTAGGGGGACAGCCCCAGCATCTT.

The rearrangement joins TRBV13 to TRBJ2-1; maybe TRBD2 (6 bases). CDR3 size: 15 residues. Germline values: CDR1 PRHDT, CDR2 FYEKMQ (reference sequence). Trimming pared 4 bases from V and 6 bases from J, leaving 16 bases between. CDR3 loop: CASSSSGRIGNEQFF. In nucleotides, the CDR3 is TGTGCCAGCAGCTCCAGTGGGAGGATTGGCAATGAGCAGTTCTTC.

Ten or more counts support this clonotype. The CDR3 sequence is CASSLHRDQPQHF. Here the CDR3 DNA reads TGTGCCAGCAGCTTACACCGAGATCAGCCCCAGCATTTT. The chain carries TRBV7-8 and TRBJ1-5; D not certain. Deletions cut 2 bases from V and 5 bases from J, with 7 bases between. CDR3 length equals 13 residues. Looked up from germline, CDR1 is SGHVS and CDR2 is FQNEAQ.